The clone carrying this T cell receptor (beta chain) was detected only once. The treatment is: 15 to 20 received Ad26.COV2.S at low or high dose, single or two shots; roughly 5 received placebo; per-sample allocation not given. Following the first vaccine or placebo injection, samples were taken on day 63. Expressing Wuhan-strain SARS-CoV-2 spike, an Ad26 vector served as the vaccine. This specimen comes from a study of Ad26.COV2.S vaccination and SARS-CoV-2 variants. Method: immunoSEQ multiplex PCR; TCRdb's copy keeps in-frame clones and lacks some. This sample carries around 450,000 clones, 89% of them seen once, and the ten largest clones take over 2.5%. This TCR was sampled from a person between 18 and 60 years old who received the Ad26.COV2.S COVID-19 vaccine or a placebo. The sample here was peripheral blood, taken in a trial of Ad26.COV2.S vaccine versus placebo.

The CDR3 spells CASRDVENSPLHF. The CDR3 DNA follows: TGCGCCAGCAGAGACGTCGAAAATTCACCCCTCCACTTT. The chain recombines TRBV5-1 with TRBJ1-6; D unresolved. The ends were cut back, 5 bases at V and 7 bases at J, with 10 bases in the middle. The CDR3 totals 13 residues. Looked up from germline, CDR1 is SGHRS and CDR2 is YFSETQ.